This TCR beta chain is from a study of T cell responses to AZD1222 COVID-19 vaccine. The study's findings and limits: The sample set comprised mostly white British donors with more females, and clonal diversity was possibly underestimated. At baseline, just a handful of AZD1222 recipients tested seropositive. The study sampled repertoires only after the peak T cell response.

Profiled with immunoSEQ multiplex PCR; TCRdb holds only in-frame clones, not every one. Found here are under 200,000 clones, 88% of them singletons; the top ten hold roughly 26%. With respect to this clone: The antigen is unknown. Other nucleotide sequences from this sample produce the same CDR3.

This material consisted of peripheral blood, taken 28 days after the second AZD1222 dose. This receptor was identified in an adult who received the AZD1222 COVID-19 vaccine.

The CDR3 loop is CASSIGGGYEQYF. The CDR3 DNA reads TGTGCCAGTAGTATAGGCGGCGGCTACGAGCAGTACTTC. The V call is TRBV19, the J call TRBJ2-7; D is undetermined. This CDR3 has 13 residues. Between the trimmed V and J ends, which lost 1 base and 3 bases, there was a span of 7 bases. Germline CDR1 reads LNHDA; CDR2 reads SQIVND (reference sequence).